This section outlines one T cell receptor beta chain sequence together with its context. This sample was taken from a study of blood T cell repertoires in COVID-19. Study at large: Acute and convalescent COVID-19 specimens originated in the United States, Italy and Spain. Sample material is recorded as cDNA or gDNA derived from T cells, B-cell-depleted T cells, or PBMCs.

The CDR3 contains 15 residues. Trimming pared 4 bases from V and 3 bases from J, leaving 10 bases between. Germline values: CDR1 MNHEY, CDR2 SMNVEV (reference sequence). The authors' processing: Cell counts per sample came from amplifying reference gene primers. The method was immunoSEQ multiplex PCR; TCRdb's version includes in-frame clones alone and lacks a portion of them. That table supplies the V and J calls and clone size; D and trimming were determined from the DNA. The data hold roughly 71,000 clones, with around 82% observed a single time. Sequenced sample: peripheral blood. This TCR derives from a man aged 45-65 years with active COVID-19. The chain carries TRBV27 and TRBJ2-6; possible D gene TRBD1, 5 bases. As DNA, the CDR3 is TGTGCCAGCAGTTCGACAGTGAGTGGGGCCAACGTCCTGACTTTC. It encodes CASSSTVSGANVLTF. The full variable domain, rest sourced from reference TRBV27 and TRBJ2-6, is EAQVTQNPRYLITVTGKKLTVTCSQNMNHEYMSWYRQDPGLGLRQIYYSMNVEVTDKGDVPEGYKVSRKEKRNFPLILESPSPNQTSLYFCASSSTVSGANVLTFGAGSRLTVL.